The 3 T cell receptor beta chains in this list originate from one sample, sequenced in a study of T-cell reconstitution after alpha-beta-depleted transplantation in children. Unique molecular identifiers were incorporated during preparation of the TCRbeta library. TCRdb re-called the PCR reads with MiXCR, one entry per CDR3 protein. The table includes 450,000 to 550,000 distinct CDR3 sequences, about an eighth detected once. The sequences come from PBMCs, mostly from graft donor cells, collected 180 days after TCRalphabeta/CD19-depleted stem cell transplant. These receptors were obtained from a female patient between 2 and 15 years old who had a stem cell transplant for aplastic anemia, so the T cells may come from the graft donor.

In its sample, this clonotype was seen a few times. This sequence joins TRBV20-1 and TRBJ2-3, with 8 positions matching TRBD1. Trimming removed 6 bases from V and 3 bases from J; junction bases left unmatched: 8. CDR3 size: 14 residues. Germline-derived CDR1 and CDR2 are DFQATT and SNEGSKA (reference sequence). The CDR3: CSAQGRGPTDTQYF. CDR3 bases: TGCAGTGCCCAAGGCAGGGGGCCAACAGATACGCAGTATTTT.

This chain links TRBV12-1 with TRBJ2-7. TRBV12-1 is listed as a pseudogene. This CDR3 is built from 13 residues. CDR3 region: CAMSLVQSYEQYV. CDR3 DNA: TGTGCCATGAGCTTGGTACAGTCCTACGAGCAGTACGTC.

This clonotype was detected a few times. The chain uses TRBV12-3 or TRBV12-4 and TRBJ1-5, with D perhaps TRBD1 (5 bases). The V end lost 2 bases, the J end lost 0 bases, and 14 bases lay between the germline ends. CDR3 length: 17 amino acids. CDR3 residues: CASSLKGTTYSNQPQHF. The CDR3 DNA reads as TGTGCCAGCAGTTTAAAGGGGACTACTTATAGCAATCAGCCCCAGCATTTT.